These 30 T cell receptor beta chains originate from one sample sequenced in a study of cytomegalovirus exposure and HLA in healthy donors (dated by TCRdb to the late 2010s). The protocol used for the library was the immunoSEQ multiplex PCR assay. For the multiplex PCR, a mixture combining 60 forward primers for TCR Vbeta segments and 13 reverse primers for TCR Jbeta segments was used. Drawn from immuneACCESS, this table holds only the in-frame rearrangements with V and J called that TCRdb kept. Clones are partly lost; checked studies trace under half to an unresolved V gene and leave the rest unexplained. The sample records 100,000 to 150,000 clones, over 65% of which are singletons. Around 20% of the sample rests with the top ten. Sequencing was carried out using PBMCs. The receptors stem from a man aged 18 to 30 in good health and CMV-seropositive.

The gene calls are TRBV6-1 and TRBJ2-2; D not resolved. CDR3 size: 15 residues. Trimming took 2 bases from V and 1 from J, leaving 8 bases between them. Germline V lookup: CDR1 MNHNS, CDR2 SASEGT. CDR3 in amino acids: CASSENGLNTGELFF. CDR3 DNA sequence: TGTGCCAGCAGTGAAAACGGTTTGAACACCGGGGAGCTGTTTTTT.

CDR3 coding DNA: TGTGCCAGCAGTTGGGGACAAAACAATGAGCAGTTCTTC. Protein product: CASSWGQNNEQFF. The chain has TRBV27 and TRBJ2-1, with D maybe TRBD1 (6 bases). The ends were cut back, 4 bases at V and 5 bases at J, with 9 bases in the middle. From germline, CDR1 is MNHEY and CDR2 SMNVEV (reference sequence). The CDR3 extends over 13 amino acids.

The J gene is TRBJ2-3, the V gene TRBV27, with D possibly being TRBD2 (6 bases). Germline V CDR1 and CDR2: MNHEY, SMNVEV (reference sequence). CDR3 length equals 16 residues. The V and J ends lost 6 bases and 1 base respectively, with 17 bases between them. The DNA of the CDR3 is TGTGCCAGCAGGGATGTCCCCGGCGGGGGCACAGATACGCAGTATTTT. Translation: CASRDVPGGGTDTQYF.

The chain recombines TRBV30 with TRBJ1-5; D perhaps matches TRBD1 (6 bases). Germline CDR1 GTSNPN, CDR2 SVGIG (reference sequence). CDR3 length: 13 amino acids. The V end lost 5 bases, the J end lost 9 bases, and 17 bases lay between the germline ends. The DNA for the CDR3 is TGTGCCTGGGGGCGAACAGGGCACGGGCCCCAGCATTTT. This sequence encodes CAWGRTGHGPQHF. The whole variable domain, filled in from reference TRBV30 and TRBJ1-5, reads SQTIHQWPATLVQPVGSPLSLECTVEGTSNPNLYWYRQAAGRGLQLLFYSVGIGQISSEVPQNLSASRPQDRQFILSSKKLLLSDSGFYLCAWGRTGHGPQHFGDGTRLSIL.

J is TRBJ1-5 and V is TRBV4-1; no clear D gene. V shed 0 bases and J shed 5 bases, with 11 bases lying between them. This CDR3 comprises 15 residues. Per germline, CDR1 MGHRA and CDR2 YSYEKL. CDR3 loop: CASSQDGGGDQPQHF. The CDR3 coding sequence is TGCGCCAGCAGCCAAGATGGTGGAGGTGATCAGCCCCAGCATTTT.

This chain connects TRBV7-9 to TRBJ2-7; D might be TRBD1 (5 bases). The CDR3 runs 15 residues. V lost 0 bases and J 3 bases, leaving 12 bases between the germline ends. The germline V gene has CDR1 SEHNR and CDR2 FQNEAQ (reference sequence). The CDR3 DNA follows: TGTGCCAGCAGCTTAGCTACAGGTTGGAACTACGAGCAGTACTTC. As protein: CASSLATGWNYEQYF.

This clone appeared once. The chain couples TRBV14 to TRBJ1-4; tentatively, D is TRBD1 (6 bases). Germline V CDR1 and CDR2: SGHDN, FVKESK. V lost 4 bases to trimming and J lost 8 bases, with 8 bases between them. The CDR3 covers 12 residues. The CDR3 protein is CASSLDREKLFF. Here the CDR3 DNA reads TGTGCCAGCAGCCTCGACAGGGAAAAACTGTTTTTT.

The chain employs TRBV6-1 and TRBJ1-1; 9 positions agree with TRBD1. This CDR3 comprises 16 residues. Germline V gives CDR1 MNHNS, CDR2 SASEGT. Losses at the gene ends were 4 bases for V and 0 bases for J; bases not matched to a gene: 6. CDR3 region: CASSGNRGPLNTEAFF. CDR3 in DNA: TGTGCCAGCAGTGGAAACAGGGGGCCTTTGAACACTGAAGCTTTCTTT.

The rearrangement uses TRBV6-6 and TRBJ1-1, with D perhaps matching TRBD1 (6 bases). The CDR3 is 14 amino acids. With 6 bases removed from V and 4 bases from J, the gap between germline ends came to 15 bases. Germline CDR1 reads MNHNY; CDR2 reads SVGAGI (reference sequence). The CDR3 loop is CASRLRGSGTEAFF. The DNA for the CDR3 is TGTGCCAGCAGACTCAGGGGTTCGGGCACTGAAGCTTTCTTT.

This clone has a single count. The V call is TRBV9, the J call TRBJ2-2; D is unresolved. Germline CDR1 is SGDLS and CDR2 is YYNGEE. CDR3 length: 14 residues. V lost 4 bases and J lost 2, with 9 bases in between. CDR3 nucleotide sequence: TGTGCCAGCAGCTTCTTAATAAACACCGGGGAGCTGTTTTTT. Translated, it gives CASSFLINTGELFF.

This chain links TRBV28 with TRBJ1-2; D unresolved. V was cut by 5 bases and J by 8 bases, with 18 bases left in between. This CDR3 is 14 amino acids long. The germline gives CDR1 MDHEN, CDR2 SYDVKM. CDR3 residues: CASSPETSWRGYTF. The CDR3 nucleotides are TGTGCCAGCAGTCCCGAAACGTCCTGGCGGGGCTACACCTTC.

This clone has a single count. This chain joins TRBV4-1 and TRBJ2-7, with a tentative D call TRBD2 (6 bases). CDR3 length equals 15 residues. Trimming cost V 1 base and J 1 base, with 11 bases left between them. CDR1 and CDR2 from the germline V gene are MGHRA and YSYEKL. CDR3 amino acids: CASSQVHAGSYEQYF. CDR3 sequence (DNA): TGCGCCAGCAGCCAAGTGCACGCGGGATCCTACGAGCAGTACTTC.

The V gene is TRBV9, the J gene TRBJ2-1; 8 nucleotides line up with TRBD1. The CDR3 loop spans 15 amino acids. Germline values: CDR1 SGDLS, CDR2 YYNGEE. V shed 4 bases, J shed 7 bases, and the junction held 10 bases outside the gene matches. As DNA, the CDR3 is TGTGCCAGCAGCCTCTCAGGGGGCGGGTTTAATGAGCAGTTCTTC. Amino acid sequence: CASSLSGGGFNEQFF.

This clone appeared once. This chain connects TRBV2 to TRBJ2-5; no firm D call. The last part of the DNA fits TRBJ2-7 better; the J call may be wrong. CDR1 and CDR2 from the germline V gene are SNHLY and FYNNEI. CDR3 length equals 12 residues. DNA for the CDR3: TGTGCCAGCAGTGATGCCGACTACGAGCAGTACTTC. Its translation is CASSDADYEQYF.

The chain employs TRBV5-1 and TRBJ1-2, with 7 bases matching TRBD1. After removal of 4 bases from V and 6 bases from J, the junction contained 3 bases not matched to a gene. The germline V gene has CDR1 SGHRS and CDR2 YFSETQ. This CDR3 is 12 amino acids long. The chain's CDR3 is CASSRDRDGYTF. CDR3 nucleotide sequence: TGCGCCAGCAGCCGAGACAGGGATGGCTACACCTTC.

This clone was counted between two and nine times. This sequence joins TRBV19 and TRBJ1-2, with TRBD1 matching over 8 bases. The CDR3 loop spans 13 amino acids. V shed 5 bases and J 8 bases; nucleotides not matched to a gene: 7. Germline V lookup: CDR1 LNHDA, CDR2 SQIVND (reference sequence). The CDR3 is CASSQDREEGYTF. CDR3 DNA sequence: TGTGCCAGTAGTCAGGACAGGGAGGAAGGCTACACCTTC.

The genes are TRBV7-2 and TRBJ1-6; D remains ambiguous. Trimming shortened V by 3 bases and J by 9 bases, and 15 bases separated the two germline ends. CDR3 length: 15 residues. CDR1 is SGHTA, CDR2 FQGNSA, per germline. The CDR3 nucleotides are TGTGCCAGCAGCTTCACCTTAGTGGGGAGTTCACCCCTCCACTTT. Translation: CASSFTLVGSSPLHF.

The chain carries TRBV9 and TRBJ1-5, with TRBD1 matching 9 bases. The ends lost 3 bases at V and 4 bases at J; junction bases unmatched: 5. The length of the CDR3 is 15 residues. Germline V CDR1 and CDR2: SGDLS, YYNGEE. As DNA, the CDR3 is TGTGCCAGCAGCGAGGGGACAGGGAGTAATCAGCCCCAGCATTTT. Its translation is CASSEGTGSNQPQHF.

V and J are TRBV5-1 and TRBJ2-7; 9 bases line up with TRBD1. Germline V gene lookup returns CDR1 SGHRS and CDR2 YFSETQ. The CDR3 is 14 residues long. V lost 6 bases to trimming and J lost 4 bases; unmatched junction nucleotides: 8. The CDR3 sequence: CASKGTGNLYEQYF. CDR3 nucleotide sequence: TGCGCCAGCAAAGGGACAGGGAATCTTTACGAGCAGTACTTC.

The chain couples TRBV28 to TRBJ2-7; no reliable D call. The CDR3 is 14 residues long. V lost 5 bases to trimming and J lost 3 bases, with 14 bases between them. The germline V gene has CDR1 MDHEN and CDR2 SYDVKM. The CDR3 bases are TGTGCCAGCAGTGTAAATGATGGGCTCTACGAGCAGTACTTC. Translating gives CASSVNDGLYEQYF.

The chain has TRBV10-1 and TRBJ2-1, with D perhaps matching TRBD2 (6 bases). Germline V gene sequence: CDR1 WNHNN, CDR2 SYGVQD (reference sequence). The ends were cut back, 4 bases at V and 0 bases at J, with 16 bases in the middle. This CDR3 has 17 residues. CDR3 in amino acids: CASSGGEAGSSYNEQFF. As DNA, the CDR3 is TGCGCCAGCAGTGGGGGGGAGGCGGGCAGCTCCTACAATGAGCAGTTCTTC.

This clone was seen only a few times. The chain carries TRBV13 and TRBJ1-1; a weak D match, TRBD1 (5 bases). With 6 bases removed from V and 11 bases from J, the gap between germline ends came to 19 bases. The CDR3 consists of 13 residues. Germline V gives CDR1 PRHDT, CDR2 FYEKMQ (reference sequence). The CDR3 DNA reads TGTGCCAGCAGTTACTCGGCGGGGCATTGGGCTTTCTTT. Translating gives CASSYSAGHWAFF.

The chain employs TRBV7-9 and TRBJ2-1, with D possibly TRBD2 on 5 matching bases. Germline lookup yields CDR1 SEHNR and CDR2 FQNEAQ (reference sequence). CDR3 length: 15 residues. Trimming removed 5 bases from V and 10 bases from J, with 21 bases in between. This CDR3 is CASSRRASNGREQFF. In DNA, the CDR3 is TGTGCCAGCAGCCGGCGGGCCTCCAATGGGCGGGAGCAGTTCTTC.

The rearrangement links TRBV28 to TRBJ2-2; no firm D call. The CDR3 consists of 16 residues. Trimming cost V 2 bases and J 2 bases, with 12 bases left between them. The V gene's germline CDR1 is MDHEN and CDR2 SYDVKM. The CDR3 sequence is CASSLKVSFNTGELFF. CDR3 sequence (DNA): TGTGCCAGCAGTTTAAAGGTTAGCTTCAACACCGGGGAGCTGTTTTTT.

This sequence joins TRBV27 and TRBJ1-1; D is perhaps TRBD1 (5 bases). This CDR3 comprises 11 residues. Germline V CDR1 and CDR2: MNHEY, SMNVEV (reference sequence). V lost 7 bases, J lost 7 bases, and 10 bases lay in between. CDR3 residues: CASTGSSEAFF. CDR3 nucleotides: TGTGCCAGCACAGGGTCGAGTGAAGCTTTCTTT.

V and J are TRBV2 and TRBJ1-3; D uncertain. The CDR3 sequence is 16 residues long. In germline, CDR1 is SNHLY, CDR2 FYNNEI. V gave up 1 base and J gave up 4 bases, with 14 bases separating them. The CDR3 protein is CASSEDGPNMGNTIYF. The CDR3 DNA reads as TGTGCCAGCAGTGAAGATGGGCCCAACATGGGAAACACCATATATTTT.

V usage is TRBV28 and J usage is TRBJ1-3; the D gene is possibly TRBD1 (5 bases). The length of the CDR3 is 15 residues. Trimming stripped 6 bases from V and 1 base from J, with 13 bases between. Germline lookup yields CDR1 MDHEN and CDR2 SYDVKM. In DNA, the CDR3 is TGTGCCAGCAGCAGGGAGGCCGTATCTGGAAACACCATATATTTT. It is translated as CASSREAVSGNTIYF.

The chain carries TRBV5-5 and TRBJ1-1; 7 nucleotides align to TRBD1. The CDR3 contains 16 residues. Trimming at V came to 0 bases and at J to 3 bases, leaving 8 bases not matched to a gene. Per the germline V gene, CDR1 is SGHKS and CDR2 is YYEKEE (reference sequence). DNA for the CDR3: TGTGCCAGCAGCTTGGCCGCGAAAACAGGGGACACTGAAGCTTTCTTT. Its protein is CASSLAAKTGDTEAFF. Full variable domain (remainder filled in from reference TRBV5-5 and TRBJ1-1): DAGVTQSPTHLIKTRGQQVTLRCSPISGHKSVSWYQQVLGQGPQFIFQYYEKEERGRGNFPDRFSARQFPNYSSELNVNALLLGDSALYLCASSLAAKTGDTEAFFGQGTRLTVV.

V is TRBV28 and J is TRBJ1-1, with 8 positions matching TRBD1. The V gene's germline CDR1 is MDHEN and CDR2 SYDVKM. V gave up 6 bases and J gave up 0 bases; unmatched junction bases: 18. The CDR3 sequence is 19 residues long. DNA for the CDR3: TGTGCCAGCAGGCCAATGACAGGGGCGTTCAGGTTGGTGAACACTGAAGCTTTCTTT. Amino acid sequence: CASRPMTGAFRLVNTEAFF.

A single count supports this clone. CDR3: CASSPDSDNEKLFF. The CDR3 DNA reads as TGTGCCAGCAGCCCGGACAGTGATAATGAAAAACTGTTTTTT. This sequence joins TRBV9 and TRBJ1-4; tentative D call: TRBD1 (6 bases). Trimming cost V 4 bases and J 4 bases, with 11 bases left between them. The germline V gene encodes CDR1 SGDLS and CDR2 YYNGEE. The CDR3 has 14 amino acids.